The rows below give T cell receptor beta chains drawn from one sample of a study of PD-1 blockade in classical Hodgkin lymphoma. Sequenced by immunoSEQ multiplex PCR; TCRdb stores in-frame clones only, minus some. The sample has 29,000 or so clones; about two thirds are singletons. The material was peripheral blood mononuclear cells (PBMCs), obtained before the second cycle of nivolumab. These TCRs come from a human donor with classical Hodgkin lymphoma. Each CDR3 is given with its conserved first and last residue. The D gene is left open where the match is weak. Size is stated for part of the rows, as once, few or many counts, or as a class when the clone is expanded.

NA TRBJ1-6 12 TRBV7-9 NA TGTGCCAGCAGCTTACTAAATTCACCCCTCCACTTT CASSLLNSPLHF
NA TRBJ1-2 12 TRBV7-9 NA TGTGCCAGCAGCGACCCTCAGTGGCCCCCCACCTTC CASSDPQWPPTF
NA TRBJ1-6 21 TRBV4-3 NA TGCGCCAGCAGCCAAGATCTTCGGGAGGGAGCCCTGAGCTCCTATAATTCACCCCTCCACTTT CASSQDLREGALSSYNSPLHF
NA TRBJ1-1 14 TRBV5-1 NA TGCGCCAGCAGCACTAGACAGCCGAACACTGAAGCTTTCTTT CASSTRQPNTEAFF
medium-sized TRBJ2-7 15 TRBV4-1 NA TGCGCCAGCAGCCTACCCGGGGCAGGGGTTTACGAGCAGTACTTC CASSLPGAGVYEQYF
NA TRBJ2-2 12 TRBV5-4 NA TGTGCCAGCAGCATCCAGGGCGGGGAGCTGTTTTTT CASSIQGGELFF
NA TRBJ2-7 16 TRBV7-8 TRBD2 TGTGCCAGCAGCTTAGGGGGAGGGCCAGTTTGGGACGAGCAGTACTTC CASSLGGGPVWDEQYF
NA TRBJ1-6 15 TRBV7-2 TRBD1 TGTGCCAGCAGCTCCCGACAGGGATGGAATTCACCCCTCCACTTT CASSSRQGWNSPLHF
few TRBJ2-7 16 TRBV6-5 TRBD2 TGTGCCAGCAGTTACGGGGCTAGCGGGGGGGCTTACGAGCAGTACTTC CASSYGASGGAYEQYF
medium-sized TRBJ2-7 14 TRBV5-6 NA TGTGCCAGCAGCTGGACGTACTCCGGTTACGAGCAGTACTTC CASSWTYSGYEQYF
NA TRBJ1-2 17 TRBV2 NA TGTGCCAGCCTCATCGGACAGTCTTTTGACCTCAGCTATGGCTACACCTTC CASLIGQSFDLSYGYTF
NA TRBJ1-1 13 TRBV10-3 NA TGTGCCATCACCGGCGAAGGGAACACTGAAGCTTTCTTT CAITGEGNTEAFF
NA TRBJ2-3 16 TRBV4-3 NA TGCGCCAGCAGCCAAGATAGCGCTAGCAGCACAGATACGCAGTATTTT CASSQDSASSTDTQYF
NA TRBJ2-3 15 TRBV7-2 NA TGTGCCAGCAGCTTAATAGCGTTAGGCACAGATACGCAGTATTTT CASSLIALGTDTQYF
NA TRBJ1-2 15 TRBV30 TRBD1 TGTGCCTGGAGAAGCAGGGGGCTAATTGACTATGGCTACACCTTC CAWRSRGLIDYGYTF
NA TRBJ2-7 17 TRBV18 NA TGTGCCAGCTCACCTGTACCGGGGGAAACTAGCTCCTACGAGCAGTACTTC CASSPVPGETSSYEQYF
NA TRBJ2-5 14 TRBV13 NA TGTGCCAGCAGCTTTCGAGGGTACCAAGAGACCCAGTACTTC CASSFRGYQETQYF
few TRBJ2-5 15 TRBV19 NA TGTGCCAGTAGTATAGATGGACGAACGGGAGAGACCCAGTACTTC CASSIDGRTGETQYF
medium-sized TRBJ2-7 12 TRBV19 TRBD1 TGTGCCAGTAACACAGGGGGAGGCGAGCAGTACTTC CASNTGGGEQYF
NA TRBJ1-3 13 TRBV6-1 TRBD1 TGTGCCAGCAGTGACAGGGGACAGAACACCATATATTTT CASSDRGQNTIYF
NA TRBJ2-7 19 TRBV11-2 TRBD1 TGTGCCAGCAGGAACCCCTGGGGCCTTATACAGGGGCAGTCCTATGAGCAGTACTTC CASRNPWGLIQGQSYEQYF
NA TRBJ2-1 13 TRBV5-6 NA TGTGCCAGCAGCTTCGTGGGTTACAATGAGCAGTTCTTC CASSFVGYNEQFF
NA TRBJ2-7 14 TRBV6-5 TRBD1 TGTGCCAGCAGTTACACAGGGGATTCCTACGAGCAGTACTTC CASSYTGDSYEQYF
NA TRBJ2-4 14 TRBV19 NA TGTGCCAGTAGTCAGGGGGGATACCAAAACATTCAGTACTTC CASSQGGYQNIQYF
NA TRBJ1-1 16 TRBV5-4 NA TGTGCCAGCAGCCCGGACACCGGCCGTATGAAAACTGAAGCTTTCTTT CASSPDTGRMKTEAFF
NA TRBJ1-1 12 TRBV5-6 NA TGTGCCAGCAGCTTAATGGAAGGTGAAGCTTTCTTT CASSLMEGEAFF
NA TRBJ2-1 15 TRBV19 TRBD2 TGTGCCAGTAGTATGCTGGGACTAGCGGCCAATGAGCAGTTCTTC CASSMLGLAANEQFF